This T cell receptor beta chain appears in the sequencing data of a study of response to subunit inactivated influenza vaccine. The CDR3 length is 19 residues. The V gene's germline CDR1 is SGHAT and CDR2 FQDESV (reference sequence). V was shortened by 0 bases and J by 2 bases, with 20 bases between the two germline ends. TCRdb ran MiXCR on the RT-PCR reads and lists one entry per CDR3 protein. Found here are fewer than 800,000 distinct CDR3 sequences, 15% to 19% of them singletons; the top ten hold about 9.9%. This TCR was sampled from a man aged 45 to 65 who received an inactivated influenza vaccine. The chain has TRBV11-1 and TRBJ2-1; D uncertain. The input for sequencing was PBMCs from blood, taken 11 to 12 days after vaccination. The CDR3 loop reads CASSLAKLGSILPYNEQFF. The CDR3 bases are TGTGCCAGCAGCTTAGCAAAACTCGGGTCGATCCTCCCCTACAATGAGCAGTTCTTC.